One and the same sample provided the 26 T cell receptor beta chains below, sequenced in a study of blood T cell repertoires in COVID-19. Here immunoSEQ multiplex PCR was the method, and the copy in TCRdb shows in-frame clones only, minus some. The sample includes 100,000 to 150,000 clones, around four fifths of them seen just once. The specimen was peripheral blood. Receptors originate from a human donor in a cohort sampled during active COVID-19.

The CDR3 DNA follows: TGTGCCAGCAGCCAGGGAACCGGGACAGGGAGGGGCTACACCTTC. It codes for CASSQGTGTGRGYTF. This rearrangement joins TRBV4-2 to TRBJ1-2; 9 bases fit TRBD1. This CDR3 is built from 15 residues. CDR1 and CDR2 (germline): LGHNA, YNFKEQ. V was pared by 3 bases and J by 8 bases, with 10 bases of the junction left unmatched.

The rearrangement uses TRBV24-1 and TRBJ2-7; 9 bases match TRBD1. CDR1 is KGHDR, CDR2 SFDVKD, per germline. With 4 bases clipped from V and 5 bases from J, the junction kept 2 bases outside the gene matches. The CDR3 sequence is 13 residues long. CDR3 sequence reads: CATSDRDRDEQYF. For the CDR3, the DNA is TGTGCCACCAGTGACCGGGACAGGGACGAGCAGTACTTC.

This clone was found a few times. The CDR3 region has the DNA TGCGCCAGCAGTCCGGGACAGCGAGATGGCTACACCTTC. Translation: CASSPGQRDGYTF. The V call is TRBV5-1, the J call TRBJ1-2; 7 bases align to TRBD1. CDR1 SGHRS and CDR2 YFSETQ come from the germline V gene. Trimming took 5 bases from V and 6 from J; bases not matched to a gene: 7. This CDR3 region has 13 residues.

CDR3 amino acids: CASSLEGGRNSPLHF. The CDR3, as DNA: TGTGCCAGCAGCTTAGAAGGGGGCAGGAATTCACCCCTCCACTTT. The chain has TRBV7-6 and TRBJ1-6; 7 nucleotides line up with TRBD1. Trimming removed 1 base from V and 7 bases from J; junction bases left unmatched: 4. Looked up from germline, CDR1 is SGHVS and CDR2 is FNYEAQ. The CDR3 runs 15 residues.

This chain connects TRBV6-5 to TRBJ2-1; 8 positions agree with TRBD1. The length of the CDR3 is 15 residues. Trimming took 6 bases from V and 2 from J; bases not matched to a gene: 6. The germline V gene encodes CDR1 MNHEY and CDR2 SVGAGI. In DNA form, the CDR3 reads TGTGCCAGCAGACCAACAGGGGGGACCTACAATGAGCAGTTCTTC. Amino acids: CASRPTGGTYNEQFF.

The chain has TRBV28 and TRBJ1-2; D ambiguous. V lost 3 bases, J lost 4 bases, and 15 bases lay in between. In germline, CDR1 is MDHEN, CDR2 SYDVKM. This CDR3 is 15 amino acids long. This CDR3 is CASSFPGPGIYGYTF. The CDR3 coding sequence is TGTGCCAGCAGTTTCCCTGGGCCCGGCATCTATGGCTACACCTTC.

This clone appeared once. The genes are TRBV5-1 and TRBJ1-2; 9 bases are a match to TRBD1. J lost 4 bases, V lost 4 bases, and 2 bases had no gene match. The germline gives CDR1 SGHRS, CDR2 YFSETQ. This CDR3 is 13 amino acids long. CDR3 residues: CASSGQGFYGYTF. The CDR3 DNA reads as TGCGCCAGCAGCGGACAGGGGTTCTATGGCTACACCTTC.

V usage is TRBV3-1 (or the pseudogene TRBV3-2) and J usage is TRBJ2-1, with 7 bases identical to TRBD2. After removal of 6 bases from V and 7 bases from J, the junction contained 9 bases not matched to a gene. The CDR3 spans 14 residues. Germline CDR1 LGHDT, CDR2 YNNKEL (reference sequence). CDR3 loop: CASRGLADLNEQFF. The CDR3 nucleotides read TGTGCCAGCAGGGGCCTAGCGGACCTAAATGAGCAGTTCTTC.

V usage is TRBV7-2 and J usage is TRBJ1-3; 7 bases match TRBD1. The V segment lost 5 bases and the J segment 4 bases; nucleotides outside the gene matches: 11. This CDR3 comprises 16 residues. Looked up from germline, CDR1 is SGHTA and CDR2 is FQGNSA. The CDR3 reads CASSMIGGAPGNTIYF. The CDR3 nucleotides are TGTGCCAGCAGCATGATAGGGGGCGCTCCCGGAAACACCATATATTTT. The entire variable domain, with the rest obtained from reference TRBV7-2 and TRBJ1-3, is as follows: GAGVSQSPSNKVTEKGKDVELRCDPISGHTALYWYRQSLGQGLEFLIYFQGNSAPDKSGLPSDRFSAERTGGSVSTLTIQRTQQEDSAVYLCASSMIGGAPGNTIYFGEGSWLTVV.

This clone was found a few times. The CDR3 region is CSGHPQGENTEAFF. DNA for the CDR3: TGCAGCGGACACCCACAGGGGGAGAACACTGAAGCTTTCTTT. The V gene is TRBV29-1, the J gene TRBJ1-1, with 8 nucleotides matching TRBD1. V shed 7 bases and J 1 base; nucleotides not matched to a gene: 8. This CDR3 contains 14 residues. From germline, CDR1 is SQVTM and CDR2 ANQGSEA. The full variable domain, with the rest looked up from reference TRBV29-1 and TRBJ1-1, is SAVISQKPSRDICQRGTSLTIQCQVDSQVTMMFWYRQQPGQSLTLIATANQGSEATYESGFVIDKFPISRPNLTFSTLTVSNMSPEDSSIYLCSGHPQGENTEAFFGQGTRLTVV.

This chain uses TRBV28 with TRBJ2-1, with 8 nucleotides matching TRBD1. J was trimmed by 8 bases and V by 4 bases; bases with no gene match: 10. Germline values: CDR1 MDHEN, CDR2 SYDVKM. There are 15 residues in the CDR3. CDR3 sequence reads: CASSSWSDRADEQFF. As DNA, the CDR3 is TGTGCCAGCAGTTCCTGGTCGGACAGGGCAGATGAGCAGTTCTTC.

The chain combines TRBV4-1 with TRBJ2-7, with unresolved D. V was pared by 4 bases and J by 0 bases, with 13 bases between. The CDR3 has 15 residues. Germline V gene lookup returns CDR1 MGHRA and CDR2 YSYEKL. The CDR3 coding sequence is TGCGCCAGCAGCCCGAGACACCTTAGCTCCTACGAGCAGTACTTC. This translates into CASSPRHLSSYEQYF.

The rearrangement joins TRBV18 to TRBJ1-1, with D possibly matching TRBD1 (6 bases). The germline V gene encodes CDR1 KGHSH and CDR2 LQKENI. V lost 3 bases, J lost 3 bases, and 14 bases lay in between. The CDR3 is 15 amino acids. The CDR3 is CASSPSPTGDTEAFF. The CDR3 coding sequence is TGTGCCAGCTCACCGAGCCCGACAGGTGACACTGAAGCTTTCTTT.

The CDR3 is CASRGADTQYF. CDR3 DNA: TGTGCCTCACGAGGAGCAGATACGCAGTATTTT. The V and J genes are TRBV30 and TRBJ2-3; no clear D. Trimming shortened V by 7 bases and J by 4 bases, and 9 bases separated the two germline ends. The CDR3 sequence is 11 residues long. CDR1 is GTSNPN and CDR2 is SVGIG in the germline V gene (reference sequence).

The rearrangement links TRBV20-1 to TRBJ2-3; tentative D call: TRBD2 (5 bases). CDR3 length: 11 amino acids. Germline CDR1 and CDR2: DFQATT and SNEGSKA (reference sequence). V was shortened by 5 bases and J by 3 bases, with 6 bases between the two germline ends. The CDR3 nucleotides read TGCAGTGCTGTAGCGACAGATACGCAGTATTTT. This translates into CSAVATDTQYF.

This clone was seen only a few times. The chain links TRBV28 to TRBJ2-5, with D possibly being TRBD2 (6 bases). The CDR3 consists of 12 residues. The germline CDR1 and CDR2 sequences are MDHEN and SYDVKM. V was shortened by 6 bases and J by 3 bases, with 8 bases between the two germline ends. CDR3 bases: TGTGCCAGCAGCGGCGGGAAAGAGACCCAGTACTTC. Translated: CASSGGKETQYF.

The rearrangement links TRBV19 to TRBJ2-3; TRBD2 agrees at 7 bases. The length of the CDR3 is 14 residues. CDR1 and CDR2 from the germline V gene are LNHDA and SQIVND (reference sequence). The junction had 10 bases not matched to a gene; V was cut back by 8 bases and J by 5 bases. In DNA, the CDR3 is TGTGCCAGTCGGGACTACCCTTATGGAGATACGCAGTATTTT. Protein product: CASRDYPYGDTQYF.

About this clone itself: Other DNA sequences in this sample translate to the same CDR3. The genes are TRBV4-2 and TRBJ2-5, with no clear D. The CDR3 extends over 14 amino acids. Trimming cost V 1 base and J 2 bases, with 8 bases left between them. Germline V CDR1 and CDR2: LGHNA, YNFKEQ. CDR3 coding DNA: TGTGCCAGCAGCCAAGGAGGAATACAAGAGACCCAGTACTTC. Its protein product is CASSQGGIQETQYF.

The J gene is TRBJ2-1, the V gene TRBV2; tentative D call: TRBD2 (5 bases). Germline lookup yields CDR1 SNHLY and CDR2 FYNNEI. The CDR3 sequence is 13 residues long. V shed 1 base and J shed 15 bases, with 16 bases lying between them. CDR3 sequence reads: CASSEGELSEGFF. CDR3 coding DNA: TGTGCCAGCAGTGAAGGGGAACTATCCGAGGGGTTCTTC.

The rearrangement joins TRBV10-3 to TRBJ2-5, with TRBD1 matching 10 bases. J lost 3 bases, V lost 4 bases, and 5 bases had no gene match. Germline CDR1 ENHRY, CDR2 SYGVKD. The CDR3 runs 15 residues. In nucleotides, the CDR3 is TGTGCCATCAGTGGTCCGGGACAGGGGAAAGAGACCCAGTACTTC. The encoded protein is CAISGPGQGKETQYF.

The V and J genes are TRBV29-1 and TRBJ2-6, with 11 bases lining up with TRBD1. Per germline, CDR1 SQVTM and CDR2 ANQGSEA. Trimming at V came to 1 base and at J to 2 bases, leaving 1 base not matched to a gene. The CDR3 extends over 16 amino acids. The CDR3 DNA is TGCAGCGTTGAAGGGACAGGGGGCGCTGGGGCCAACGTCCTGACTTTC. Translated, it gives CSVEGTGGAGANVLTF.

This chain joins TRBV9 and TRBJ2-3, with TRBD2 identical over 8 bases. CDR3 length: 16 residues. From germline, CDR1 is SGDLS and CDR2 YYNGEE. V shed 0 bases, J shed 5 bases, and the junction held 8 bases outside the gene matches. The CDR3 here is CASSVARGLAGDTQYF. For the CDR3, the DNA is TGTGCCAGCAGCGTAGCTCGGGGGCTAGCGGGAGATACGCAGTATTTT.

This sequence joins TRBV27 and TRBJ2-1, with 11 positions matching TRBD1. The CDR3 spans 16 residues. Germline trimming cut 6 bases from V and 8 bases from J; bases unmatched to any gene: 12. From germline, CDR1 is MNHEY and CDR2 SMNVEV (reference sequence). In DNA, the CDR3 is TGTGCCAGCAGCCATTACCGGGACAGGGGGGGTCATGAGCAGTTCTTC. This translates into CASSHYRDRGGHEQFF.

J is TRBJ2-7 and V is TRBV18; 9 bases are a match to TRBD2. V was pared by 5 bases and J by 3 bases, with 5 bases of the junction left unmatched. Germline lookup yields CDR1 KGHSH and CDR2 LQKENI. The CDR3 consists of 14 residues. CDR3: CASSTAGGNYEQYF. DNA for the CDR3: TGTGCCAGCTCAACGGCGGGGGGGAACTACGAGCAGTACTTC.

V gene TRBV6-5 combines with J gene TRBJ2-7, with a possible D match to TRBD1 (6 bases). The V end lost 2 bases, the J end lost 3 bases, and 14 bases lay between the germline ends. Germline V lookup: CDR1 MNHEY, CDR2 SVGAGI. This CDR3 is 15 amino acids long. CDR3: CASSYRQVNSYEQYF. Here the CDR3 DNA reads TGTGCCAGCAGTTACCGACAGGTTAATAGCTACGAGCAGTACTTC.

This chain uses TRBV10-3 with TRBJ2-1; TRBD1 might be the D (5 bases). The ends were cut back, 3 bases at V and 2 bases at J, with 11 bases in the middle. The CDR3 is made up of 15 amino acids. Germline-derived CDR1 and CDR2 are ENHRY and SYGVKD. CDR3 protein: CAISERQGAYNEQFF. CDR3 in DNA: TGTGCCATCAGTGAACGGCAGGGCGCCTACAATGAGCAGTTCTTC.